A selection of T cell receptor beta chains follows, all from one sample in a study of shared clonotypes between healthy human individuals. The data were produced by immunoSEQ multiplex PCR, yet TCRdb's version contains in-frame clones alone and is incomplete. This table holds some 660,000 clones, around three quarters found once. Sequencing input: memory CD4+ T cells sorted from blood. The source is a woman aged 25 to 45 in good health. Each CDR3 is given with its conserved first and last residue. Each record gives: J gene, V gene, CDR3 protein.

j_call: TRBJ1-5
v_call: TRBV7-3
cdr3_aa: CASSLGTGHQPQHF

j_call: TRBJ1-5
v_call: TRBV7-9
cdr3_aa: CASSQGTVSNQPQHF

j_call: TRBJ2-3
v_call: TRBV27
cdr3_aa: CASSHSDTQYF

j_call: TRBJ1-5
v_call: TRBV19
cdr3_aa: CASTPSEGRRQSQHF

j_call: TRBJ1-2
v_call: TRBV28
cdr3_aa: CASSNSGSYGYTF

j_call: TRBJ2-7
v_call: TRBV6-5
cdr3_aa: CASSQGTGGIYEQYF

j_call: TRBJ1-3
v_call: TRBV6-1
cdr3_aa: CASSEQQAGNTIYF

j_call: TRBJ2-7
v_call: TRBV28
cdr3_aa: CASRGPDSNSYEQYF

j_call: TRBJ2-5
v_call: TRBV6-1
cdr3_aa: CASTWGGRETQYF

j_call: TRBJ2-6
v_call: TRBV30
cdr3_aa: CAWSGSGSYGANVLTF

j_call: TRBJ2-2
v_call: TRBV5-1
cdr3_aa: CASSLPLAGTGELFF

j_call: TRBJ1-2
v_call: TRBV7-2
cdr3_aa: CASSLYITGRGLTF

j_call: TRBJ2-3
v_call: TRBV11-2
cdr3_aa: CASSLGTNTDTQYF

j_call: TRBJ2-7
v_call: TRBV28
cdr3_aa: CASSSHSGRAYEQYF

j_call: TRBJ1-2
v_call: TRBV9
cdr3_aa: CASGRQGSYGYTF

j_call: TRBJ2-3
v_call: TRBV30
cdr3_aa: CAWSVAGPTQYF

j_call: TRBJ1-1
v_call: TRBV2
cdr3_aa: CASEIRVSAEAFF

j_call: TRBJ1-4
v_call: TRBV5-6
cdr3_aa: CASSLHGRTTNEKLFF

j_call: TRBJ1-5
v_call: TRBV6-1
cdr3_aa: CASSEGDNKGDQPQHF

j_call: TRBJ2-1
v_call: TRBV5-1
cdr3_aa: CASSFTGVNEQFF

j_call: TRBJ1-1
v_call: TRBV6-5
cdr3_aa: CASSQGDRPYTEAFF

j_call: TRBJ1-6
v_call: TRBV7-9
cdr3_aa: CASSLGAAVSNSPLHF

j_call: TRBJ2-7
v_call: TRBV28
cdr3_aa: CASSAYTYEQYF

j_call: TRBJ1-4
v_call: TRBV28
cdr3_aa: CASSLKGGESQFF

j_call: TRBJ2-5
v_call: TRBV14
cdr3_aa: CASSQELGSRTQYF

j_call: TRBJ2-1
v_call: TRBV19
cdr3_aa: CASSISLSPGEPYNEQFF

j_call: TRBJ2-3
v_call: TRBV21-1
cdr3_aa: CASSKLAGVGDTQYF

j_call: TRBJ2-4
v_call: TRBV5-1
cdr3_aa: CASSPQGQSKNIQYF

j_call: TRBJ2-7
v_call: TRBV5-1
cdr3_aa: CASSPGDRPYEQYF

j_call: TRBJ2-7
v_call: TRBV2
cdr3_aa: CASRSTRGYEQYF

j_call: TRBJ2-5
v_call: TRBV7-6
cdr3_aa: CASSFVGTSGAQETQYF

j_call: TRBJ2-7
v_call: TRBV20-1
cdr3_aa: CSASDGYEQYF

j_call: TRBJ2-1
v_call: TRBV5-1
cdr3_aa: CASSPGDRDHNEQFF

j_call: TRBJ1-1
v_call: TRBV7-2
cdr3_aa: CASSLAANTEAFF

j_call: TRBJ1-1
v_call: TRBV2
cdr3_aa: CASSEGFMNTEAFF

j_call: TRBJ2-7
v_call: TRBV28
cdr3_aa: CASSLAGQTYEQYF

j_call: TRBJ2-5
v_call: TRBV5-4
cdr3_aa: CASSFGGGRETQYF

j_call: TRBJ2-3
v_call: TRBV28
cdr3_aa: CASPPRTSGGADTQYF